Below are 15 T cell receptor beta chains sequenced from a single sample in a study of cytomegalovirus exposure and HLA in healthy donors. PCR amplification relied on 60 Vbeta primers (plus 13 Jbeta primers). Here immunoSEQ multiplex PCR was the method, and the copy in TCRdb shows in-frame clones only, minus some. This sample has about 73,000 clones, with 65% to 85% found just once. Sequencing used PBMCs. The source of these receptors is an older man in good health and CMV-seronegative.

J is TRBJ2-2 and V is TRBV7-2; D unclear. This CDR3 has 13 amino acids. In germline, CDR1 is SGHTA, CDR2 FQGNSA. V was clipped by 5 bases and J by 7 bases, with 11 bases between them. The CDR3 coding sequence is TGTGCCAGCAGCCCGGTAAAGCTCGGGGAGCTGTTTTTT. Protein: CASSPVKLGELFF.

The V gene is TRBV7-9, the J gene TRBJ1-4; unclear D gene. Germline CDR1 SEHNR, CDR2 FQNEAQ (reference sequence). This CDR3 has 14 residues. The ends were cut back, 3 bases at V and 3 bases at J, with 8 bases in the middle. The CDR3 sequence is CASSLPGSNEKLFF. The CDR3, as DNA: TGTGCCAGCAGCTTGCCCGGGTCTAATGAAAAACTGTTTTTT.

J is TRBJ1-2 and V is TRBV11-2; D unresolved. Trimming left V 1 base short and J 4 bases short, with 16 bases between. Germline loops: CDR1 SGHAT, CDR2 FQNNGV. This CDR3 is built from 16 residues. The DNA of the CDR3 is TGTGCCAGCAGCTTAGCCGAGGGCACCCGGGGCTATGGCTACACCTTC. Encoded protein: CASSLAEGTRGYGYTF.

The rearrangement uses TRBV5-5 and TRBJ1-2; D might be TRBD1 (5 bases). The CDR3 is 14 amino acids. Trimming shortened V by 0 bases and J by 4 bases, and 10 bases separated the two germline ends. The V gene's germline CDR1 is SGHKS and CDR2 YYEKEE (reference sequence). The CDR3 sequence is CASSLDGGGYGYTF. Written as DNA, the CDR3 is TGTGCCAGCAGCTTGGACGGGGGGGGCTATGGCTACACCTTC.

The rearrangement links TRBV27 to TRBJ1-6, with TRBD1 as a possible D gene (5 bases). CDR1 is MNHEY, CDR2 SMNVEV, per germline (reference sequence). The length of the CDR3 is 14 residues. Trimming pared 5 bases from V and 6 bases from J, leaving 11 bases between. CDR3 in DNA: TGTGCCAGCAGTCCCTCGGGGGTTAATTCACCCCTCCACTTT. Protein sequence: CASSPSGVNSPLHF.

The V call is TRBV9, the J call TRBJ2-5; 14 bases map to TRBD2. The CDR3 consists of 17 residues. Germline V CDR1 and CDR2: SGDLS, YYNGEE. Trimming at V came to 5 bases and at J to 0 bases, leaving 6 bases not matched to a gene. CDR3 residues: CASSGTSGSAYQETQYF. The CDR3 DNA sequence: TGTGCCAGCAGTGGGACTAGCGGGAGCGCGTACCAAGAGACCCAGTACTTC.

The V call is TRBV4-3, the J call TRBJ1-5; no reliable D call. Trimming stripped 0 bases from V and 6 bases from J, with 12 bases between. There are 15 residues in the CDR3. Looked up from germline, CDR1 is LGHNA and CDR2 is YSLEER. CDR3 protein: CASSQDWPAGQPQHF. The CDR3 DNA follows: TGCGCCAGCAGCCAAGATTGGCCAGCGGGTCAGCCCCAGCATTTT.

The chain combines TRBV28 with TRBJ1-2, with TRBD1 matching over 8 bases. The CDR3 has 14 amino acids. V lost 6 bases and J lost 8; bases outside the gene matches: 11. In germline, CDR1 is MDHEN, CDR2 SYDVKM. The CDR3 DNA follows: TGTGCCAGCAGAACAGGGGGGGCGGGGCAAGGCTACACCTTC. This translates into CASRTGGAGQGYTF.

This clone appeared a single time. This chain connects TRBV7-2 to TRBJ1-1, with D uncertain. The CDR3 runs to 13 residues. CDR1 and CDR2 from the germline V gene are SGHTA and FQGNSA. V shed 3 bases and J shed 1 base, with 6 bases lying between them. The CDR3 protein is CASSFHGNTEAFF. The CDR3 DNA follows: TGTGCCAGCAGCTTCCACGGGAACACTGAAGCTTTCTTT.

The chain employs TRBV9 and TRBJ2-1; 11 nucleotides align to TRBD2. CDR3 size: 18 residues. CDR1 is SGDLS, CDR2 YYNGEE, per germline. V lost 0 bases to trimming and J lost 6 bases; unmatched junction nucleotides: 11. The CDR3 region has the DNA TGTGCCAGCAGCGTAGACTCAACCCTAGCGGGGGGCGGCAATGAGCAGTTCTTC. This codes for CASSVDSTLAGGGNEQFF.

This clone has only a few counts. CDR3 amino acids: CASSDLNSPLHF. The CDR3 DNA reads TGTGCCAGCAGTGATCTTAATTCACCCCTCCACTTT. The chain has TRBV2 and TRBJ1-6; D not resolved. Per the germline V gene, CDR1 is SNHLY and CDR2 is FYNNEI. This CDR3 region has 12 residues. V was trimmed by 3 bases and J by 6 bases, leaving 3 bases between them.

V and J are TRBV5-4 and TRBJ2-5, with a possible D match to TRBD2 (6 bases). Trimming left V 0 bases short and J 9 bases short, with 12 bases between. CDR1 SGHNT and CDR2 YYREEE come from the germline V gene (reference sequence). The CDR3 length is 13 residues. The CDR3, as DNA: TGTGCCAGCAGCTTGGTTACGGGGGAGGCCCAGTACTTC. Residues: CASSLVTGEAQYF.

This chain uses TRBV14 with TRBJ2-3; 7 bases are shared with TRBD1. Germline-derived CDR1 and CDR2 are SGHDN and FVKESK. The CDR3 consists of 15 residues. Trimming took 2 bases from V and 5 from J; bases not matched to a gene: 7. CDR3 loop: CASSQPWQGEDTQYF. As DNA, the CDR3 is TGTGCCAGCAGCCAACCGTGGCAGGGGGAAGATACGCAGTATTTT.

This clone showed up just a few times. The rearrangement uses TRBV7-2 and TRBJ2-3; D is unclear. V was pared by 2 bases and J by 0 bases, with 9 bases between. This CDR3 has 15 residues. CDR1 is SGHTA and CDR2 is FQGNSA in the germline V gene. CDR3 sequence (DNA): TGTGCCAGCAGCTTATGGGCAGCTAGCACAGATACGCAGTATTTT. Protein sequence: CASSLWAASTDTQYF.

V is TRBV6-4 and J is TRBJ2-7; D remains unclear. The CDR3 sequence is 13 residues long. CDR1 and CDR2 from the germline V gene are MRHNA and SNTAGT. V dropped 2 bases and J dropped 3 bases, with 8 bases sitting between them. As DNA, the CDR3 is TGTGCCAGCAGTGACCCGCCCGGCTACGAGCAGTACTTC. The encoded protein is CASSDPPGYEQYF.